A selection of T cell receptor beta chains follows, all from one sample in a study of blood T cell repertoires in COVID-19. The data were produced by immunoSEQ multiplex PCR, yet TCRdb's version contains in-frame clones alone and is incomplete. The table has around 130,000 clones, 85% to 90% seen once; the top ten hold about 3.9%. The sequenced material came from peripheral blood. The receptors were gathered from a man between 60 and 75 years old with acute or convalescent COVID-19. CDR3s include the opening cysteine and the closing phenylalanine or tryptophan. The D gene is left open where the match is weak. Not all rows give a size; the values are once, few, many and, for expanded clones, a class.

d_call,j_call,clone_size,v_call,cdr3_nt,cdr3_aa
.,TRBJ1-3,.,TRBV3-1/TRBV3-2,TGTGCCAGCAGCCAAGATCAGGGGTCCGGAAACACCATATATTTT,CASSQDQGSGNTIYF
.,TRBJ2-7,.,TRBV7-9,TGTGCCAGCAGCTTGCGGCAGGGCCACGAGCAGTACTTC,CASSLRQGHEQYF
.,TRBJ2-3,.,TRBV27,TGTGCCAGCAGTTTAAGGAGGCAATTATCCCGCACAGATACGCAGTATTTT,CASSLRRQLSRTDTQYF
.,TRBJ1-1,once,TRBV28,TGTGCCAGCAGACCCGTCCGGGGGTTTAACACTGAAGCTTTCTTT,CASRPVRGFNTEAFF
TRBD1,TRBJ2-7,.,TRBV5-4,TGTGCCAGCAGCCGGAGACAGGGTCTTAACGAGCAGTACTTC,CASSRRQGLNEQYF
TRBD2,TRBJ2-1,few,TRBV9,TGTGCCAGCAGCGCCGTCTACCGCGGGAGTTACAATGAGCAGTTCTTC,CASSAVYRGSYNEQFF
.,TRBJ1-5,.,TRBV9,TGTGCCAGCAGCGTAGGATCAGGGGCGAGCAATCAGCCCCAGCATTTT,CASSVGSGASNQPQHF
TRBD2,TRBJ2-5,.,TRBV11-2,TGTGCCAGCAGCCCAGGTGGGACTAGCGGGAGCCGGGGGGAGACCCAGTACTTC,CASSPGGTSGSRGETQYF
TRBD1,TRBJ2-3,.,TRBV4-3,TGCGCCAGCAGCCAAGGGGACAGTCTCACAGATACGCAGTATTTT,CASSQGDSLTDTQYF
.,TRBJ1-5,.,TRBV27,TGTGCCAGCAGTCTAGGCCGGGGTAATCAGCCCCAGCATTTT,CASSLGRGNQPQHF
TRBD2,TRBJ2-2,.,TRBV7-2,TGTGCCAGCATCGCGGCTAGCGGGAGAACCGGGGAGCTGTTTTTT,CASIAASGRTGELFF
.,TRBJ2-7,.,TRBV3-1/TRBV3-2,TGTGCCAGCAGCAGGGGGACCCTTTACGAGCAGTACTTC,CASSRGTLYEQYF
.,TRBJ1-1,.,TRBV27,TGTGCCAGCAGTCCGACAGCTATGAACACTGAAGCTTTCTTT,CASSPTAMNTEAFF
TRBD1,TRBJ2-3,.,TRBV4-2,TGTGCCAGCAGCCAAAGCCTGGGACAGGGACGAGATACGCAGTATTTT,CASSQSLGQGRDTQYF
.,TRBJ2-3,.,TRBV6-6,TGTGCCAGCAGACCATCCACAGGGGGAGGGACAGATACGCAGTATTTT,CASRPSTGGGTDTQYF
TRBD1,TRBJ2-2,.,TRBV7-3,TGTGCCAGCAGCAACCCCAGGGGGCGCCAGGCCGGGGAGCTGTTTTTT,CASSNPRGRQAGELFF
.,TRBJ2-7,.,TRBV5-1,TGCGCCAGCAGCTTGGACGCAGGGGTTGCCTACGAGCAGTACTTC,CASSLDAGVAYEQYF
.,TRBJ1-1,once,TRBV6-1,TGTGCCAGCAGTGCCGGGGGGCGGAGGGGCAACACTGAAGCTTTCTTT,CASSAGGRRGNTEAFF
TRBD1,TRBJ2-5,.,TRBV28,TGTGCCAGCTCAAAACAGGGGGGCCAAGAGACCCAGTACTTC,CASSKQGGQETQYF
.,TRBJ2-5,.,TRBV5-6,TGTGCCAGCAGCAAAACACCCGGGACTCTGGGGGAGACCCAGTACTTC,CASSKTPGTLGETQYF
TRBD2,TRBJ2-7,.,TRBV4-2,TGTGCCAGCAGCCAAGAGAGGGGACTAGCGGGAGGGCGGAGCTCCTACGAGCAGTACTTC,CASSQERGLAGGRSSYEQYF
.,TRBJ2-3,.,TRBV9,TGTGCCAGCAGCGTATATGGGAGTGTGGGGGATACGCAGTATTTT,CASSVYGSVGDTQYF
.,TRBJ2-7,few,TRBV27,TGTGCCAGCAGTCCGCTGGAGGTCCCTTCCTACGAGCAGTACTTC,CASSPLEVPSYEQYF
TRBD1,TRBJ2-2,.,TRBV3-1/TRBV3-2,TGTGCCAGCCAGGACAGGGCAGTGACCGGGGAGCTGTTTTTT,CASQDRAVTGELFF
TRBD2,TRBJ2-3,.,TRBV27,TGTGCCAGCAGTCCGGGACTAGCGGGGGGGTGGCGGGATACGCAGTATTTT,CASSPGLAGGWRDTQYF
.,TRBJ2-7,few,TRBV21-1,TGTGCCAGCAGCAAAGACGATCAGCGGGAGCCCTACGAGCAGTACTTC,CASSKDDQREPYEQYF
.,TRBJ1-3,.,TRBV7-2,TGTGCCAGCAGGGACGGGGGATCTGGAAACACCATATATTTT,CASRDGGSGNTIYF
TRBD1,TRBJ2-7,.,TRBV10-3,TGTGCCATCAGTGAGACCCCGGGACAGGCCAGCTACGAGCAGTACTTC,CAISETPGQASYEQYF
TRBD1,TRBJ2-2,.,TRBV27,TGTGCCAGCAGTCCGAGGACAGGGGTGGGACTGACCGGGGAGCTGTTTTTT,CASSPRTGVGLTGELFF
TRBD1,TRBJ2-1,.,TRBV11-3,TGTGCCAGCAGCCCTCCGGGACAGTTCTACAATGAGCAGTTCTTC,CASSPPGQFYNEQFF
TRBD2,TRBJ2-6,.,TRBV7-3,TGTGCCAGCAGTGAAAGCGGGGACTCTGGGGCCAACGTCCTGACTTTC,CASSESGDSGANVLTF
TRBD2,TRBJ2-3,.,TRBV9,TGTGCCAGCAGCGGGACTAGTTACGAGGGAGATACGCAGTATTTT,CASSGTSYEGDTQYF
.,TRBJ2-5,.,TRBV2,TGTGCCAGCAGTGAAGCCCTCGAGACCCAGTACTTC,CASSEALETQYF